These T cell receptor beta chains were read from a single sample in a study of T cell responses to AZD1222 COVID-19 vaccine. The assay was immunoSEQ multiplex PCR, and TCRdb's table has in-frame clones only and misses some. This sample yields fewer than 120,000 clones, of which about 85% are seen a single time; 1.5% to 2% belongs to the top ten. Sequencing used peripheral blood, obtained on day 0 of AZD1222 vaccination. Every receptor here comes from an adult in good health. Both conserved end residues are part of each CDR3. The D gene is left open where the match is weak. Size values are once, few and many counts, or a class for expanded clones, and some rows have none.

v_call	d_call	clone_size	j_call	cdr3_nt	cdr3_aa
TRBV4-2	NA	NA	TRBJ1-1	TGTGCCAGCAGCCAGATCCGGGACACGGATGCTTTGAACACTGAAGCTTTCTTT	CASSQIRDTDALNTEAFF
TRBV2	TRBD1	NA	TRBJ1-1	TGTGCCAGCAGTGTCGGAGACAGGGCGTCTGAAGCTTTCTTT	CASSVGDRASEAFF
TRBV10-3	NA	few	TRBJ1-2	TGTGCCATCAGTGATGGCGGATCCGGGGGTTATGGCTACACCTTC	CAISDGGSGGYGYTF
TRBV6-5	NA	NA	TRBJ1-4	TGTGCCAGCAGTTATGGGGGGCCAAGCGGAAAACTGTTTTTT	CASSYGGPSGKLFF
TRBV12-5	NA	NA	TRBJ2-7	TGTGCTAGGGGTCCGTCGGCCTACGAGCAGTACTTC	CARGPSAYEQYF
TRBV29-1	TRBD1	NA	TRBJ1-1	TGCAGCACTGCTCGGACAGGGGGCACTGAAGCTTTCTTT	CSTARTGGTEAFF
TRBV5-6	NA	NA	TRBJ1-2	TGTGCCAGCAGCTTTCCCCAGTGGGACTATGGCTACACCTTC	CASSFPQWDYGYTF
TRBV2	NA	NA	TRBJ1-4	TGTGCCAGCAGAGATGTCGGGATCCAAGGGGAAAAACTGTTTTTT	CASRDVGIQGEKLFF
TRBV27	NA	once	TRBJ2-7	TGTGCCAGCAGTTCACCGAGCTACGAGCAGTACTTC	CASSSPSYEQYF
TRBV3-1/TRBV3-2	NA	few	TRBJ1-5	TGTGCCAGCAGCCAAGGAAAGCCCCAGCATTTT	CASSQGKPQHF
TRBV5-1	TRBD2	NA	TRBJ2-3	TGCGCCAGCAGCTTGCCTAGCGGACGAGATACTACGCAGTATTTT	CASSLPSGRDTTQYF
TRBV18	NA	NA	TRBJ2-7	TGTGCCAGCTCACCTAGGACCACAGGGAGCTACGAGCAGTACTTC	CASSPRTTGSYEQYF
TRBV19	TRBD1	NA	TRBJ2-3	TGTGCCAGTAGTCTTACTCCGGGACAGAGAACAGATACGCAGTATTTT	CASSLTPGQRTDTQYF
TRBV7-2	TRBD2	NA	TRBJ2-5	TGTGCCAGCAGCTATAGGACTAGCGGGAGGGTTGAGACCCAGTACTTC	CASSYRTSGRVETQYF
TRBV4-2	NA	NA	TRBJ2-7	TGTGCCAGCAGCACCAGGGACGGCCACTACGAGCAGTACTTC	CASSTRDGHYEQYF
TRBV5-4	NA	NA	TRBJ2-5	TGTGCCAGCAGCCCCGACCGGGGGACCCAGTACTTC	CASSPDRGTQYF
TRBV30	NA	NA	TRBJ2-7	TGTGCCTTCGAGCGCAGTTCCTACGAGCAGTACTTC	CAFERSSYEQYF
TRBV12-3/TRBV12-4	TRBD1	NA	TRBJ1-5	TGTGCCAGCAGCCGGGACAGGGGTCAGCCCCAGCATTTT	CASSRDRGQPQHF
TRBV5-1	NA	once	TRBJ2-3	TGCGCCAGCAGCTTGGGGCGTGGGGGCACAGATACGCAGTATTTT	CASSLGRGGTDTQYF
TRBV19	TRBD1	NA	TRBJ2-3	TGTGCCAGTAGTCCGGGACAGGGCGGCGCAGATACGCAGTATTTT	CASSPGQGGADTQYF
TRBV10-3	TRBD1	NA	TRBJ1-6	TGTGCCATCAGTGGTAGGGACAGGGTAAATTCACCCCTCCACTTT	CAISGRDRVNSPLHF
TRBV12-5	TRBD1	NA	TRBJ2-7	TGTGCTAGTGGTTTGTATAGGGGGCATCAGTACTTC	CASGLYRGHQYF
TRBV9	NA	NA	TRBJ2-3	TGTGCCAGCAGCCCTCGCACAGATACGCAGTATTTT	CASSPRTDTQYF
TRBV18	NA	NA	TRBJ2-7	TGTGCCAGCTCACCAAGACGAGGTGGGGGCGACGAGCAGTACTTC	CASSPRRGGGDEQYF
TRBV3-1/TRBV3-2	NA	NA	TRBJ1-2	TGTGCCAGCAGCCAGGCTACAGGGTTGGAGACCTTC	CASSQATGLETF
TRBV27	TRBD2	NA	TRBJ2-1	TGTGCCAGCAGCTCTAGGGGGACTAGCGCTATCAATGAGCAGTTCTTC	CASSSRGTSAINEQFF
TRBV5-4	NA	NA	TRBJ2-7	TGTGCCAGCAGCTTGGCGGGCTCTTCCTACGAGCAGTACTTC	CASSLAGSSYEQYF
TRBV19	TRBD1	NA	TRBJ1-5	TGTGCCAGTAGACGGGACAGGGGCAGCAATCAGCCCCAGCATTTT	CASRRDRGSNQPQHF
TRBV19	TRBD2	NA	TRBJ2-1	TGTGCCAGTATCGCGGGGGGGGCGCAGAATGAGCAGTTCTTC	CASIAGGAQNEQFF
TRBV7-7	NA	NA	TRBJ1-2	TGTGCCAGCAGCTTACCCGAGTGGGTCTACTATGGCTACACCTTC	CASSLPEWVYYGYTF
TRBV7-9	TRBD2	NA	TRBJ2-7	TGTGCCAGCAACAGTCTGGCGGGGGAGTTCGCCGAGCAGTACTTC	CASNSLAGEFAEQYF
TRBV2	NA	NA	TRBJ1-3	TGTGCCAGCAGTGAATCCACAGGGACTACATCTGGAAACACCATATATTTT	CASSESTGTTSGNTIYF
TRBV4-2	NA	NA	TRBJ1-2	TGTGCCAGCAGCCAAGCCCCGACAGGTTTAAGTGGCTACACCTTC	CASSQAPTGLSGYTF
TRBV2	NA	NA	TRBJ1-4	TGTGCCAGCAGTGGTGGGGGTATTAATGAAAAACTGTTTTTT	CASSGGGINEKLFF
TRBV6-2/TRBV6-3	TRBD1	NA	TRBJ2-7	TGTGCCAGCAGTTACTTCGACAGGGCCGAGCAGTACTTC	CASSYFDRAEQYF
TRBV6-1	TRBD1	NA	TRBJ1-3	TGTGCCAGCAGTGAAGCCGGGACAGGGGGATATAACTCTGGAAACACCATATATTTT	CASSEAGTGGYNSGNTIYF
TRBV14	NA	NA	TRBJ2-7	TGTGCCAGCAGCCAAGGTGGGCTAGCGAGCTCCTACGAGCAGTACTTC	CASSQGGLASSYEQYF
TRBV20-1	NA	once	TRBJ1-1	TGCAGTGCTAGTCGACCAGGACTAAACACTGAAGCTTTCTTT	CSASRPGLNTEAFF